The 32 T cell receptor beta chains listed next were all sequenced from one sample in a study of cytomegalovirus exposure and HLA in healthy donors. The PCR contained 60 Vbeta and 13 Jbeta primers. Profiling relied on immunoSEQ multiplex PCR, and the TCRdb table lists in-frame clones only, not all of them. The sample holds over 150,000 clones; around 79% are singletons and the top ten take about 2.8%. Sequencing was done on a sample of PBMCs. All receptors come from a man between 18 and 29 years old in good health and CMV-seronegative.

The count of this clone is one. Germline is not matched at one junction end, which may reflect a read error. The CDR3 nucleotides read TGTGCCAGCAGTTGGAACAGTCTAGCCAAAAACAGTCAGTACTTC. Amino acid sequence: CASSWNSLAKNSQYF. This chain joins TRBV28 and TRBJ2-4; TRBD2 is a possible D gene (5 bases). CDR3 length equals 15 residues. CDR1 and CDR2 (germline): MDHEN, SYDVKM.

The DNA for the CDR3 is TGTGCCAGCAGCCTAGGGGCGGTCCAAGAGACCCAGTACTTC. This codes for CASSLGAVQETQYF. The rearrangement links TRBV6-5 to TRBJ2-5; perhaps TRBD1 as D (5 bases). Germline V gives CDR1 MNHEY, CDR2 SVGAGI. This CDR3 region has 14 residues. Trimming left V 6 bases short and J 1 base short, with 12 bases between.

This chain joins TRBV19 and TRBJ2-5; D is possibly TRBD1 (5 bases). V dropped 3 bases and J dropped 1 base, with 9 bases sitting between them. CDR1 is LNHDA, CDR2 SQIVND, per germline (reference sequence). CDR3 length: 14 residues. The CDR3 DNA follows: TGTGCCAGTAGTATGGGGCAGGGCCAAGAGACCCAGTACTTC. This translates into CASSMGQGQETQYF.

This clone was counted once. The chain recombines TRBV28 with TRBJ1-2; 7 nucleotides line up with TRBD1. CDR3 length: 13 amino acids. The V gene end was trimmed by 6 bases and the J gene end by 8 bases; junction bases not matched to a gene: 9. Germline-derived CDR1 and CDR2 are MDHEN and SYDVKM. The DNA of the CDR3 is TGTGCCAGCAGCCCTAATACAGGGGCGGGCTACACCTTC. As protein: CASSPNTGAGYTF.

The chain employs TRBV2 and TRBJ1-2; D unresolved. V dropped 6 bases and J dropped 3 bases, with 11 bases sitting between them. CDR3 length: 13 residues. CDR1 is SNHLY, CDR2 FYNNEI, per germline. In DNA, the CDR3 is TGTGCCAGCAGCCTGGCCGGGGACTATGGCTACACCTTC. This codes for CASSLAGDYGYTF.

This clone was seen just once. The chain has TRBV4-3 and TRBJ1-1, with TRBD1 matching 7 bases. Germline V CDR1 and CDR2: LGHNA, YSLEER. The CDR3 consists of 14 residues. Unmatched junction bases numbered 5, after V lost 1 base and J lost 6 bases. As DNA, the CDR3 is TGCGCCAGCAGCCAAGCGGAGGGGGCGGCTGAAGCTTTCTTT. It translates to CASSQAEGAAEAFF.

This chain connects TRBV11-3 to TRBJ1-1; D is uncertain. Between the trimmed V and J ends, which lost 4 bases and 5 bases, there was a span of 11 bases. Germline lookup yields CDR1 SGHNT and CDR2 YENEEA. The CDR3 covers 13 residues. DNA for the CDR3: TGTGCCAGCAGCTCCGGACTGAGGACTGAAGCTTTCTTT. Its protein is CASSSGLRTEAFF.

The chain has TRBV6-1 and TRBJ2-5; TRBD2 matches 11 bases. The CDR3 is 17 residues long. Germline lookup yields CDR1 MNHNS and CDR2 SASEGT. Losses at the gene ends were 1 base for V and 4 bases for J; bases not matched to a gene: 8. The DNA of the CDR3 is TGTGCCAGCAGTGAAGATAGGGTAGCGGGGGGGGGAGAGACCCAGTACTTC. It encodes CASSEDRVAGGGETQYF.

This clone was counted only a few times. One junction end does not reproduce the germline sequence, and a read error may be involved. V usage is TRBV27 and J usage is TRBJ2-6; D may be TRBD1 (5 bases). Germline V gene sequence: CDR1 MNHEY, CDR2 SMNVEV (reference sequence). The CDR3 totals 16 residues. CDR3 nucleotide sequence: TGTGCCAGCAGTATCCTACGTGGCTCTGGGGCCAACGGCCTGACTTTC. The encoded protein is CASSILRGSGANGLTF.

The rearrangement links TRBV2 to TRBJ1-5; a possible D gene is TRBD1 (6 bases). Trimming removed 6 bases at V and 1 base at J, with 7 bases between. The CDR3 covers 13 residues. The germline gives CDR1 SNHLY, CDR2 FYNNEI. CDR3 bases: TGTGCCAGCAGCGGACAGAGCAATCAGCCCCAGCATTTT. It specifies CASSGQSNQPQHF.

This clone was observed a handful of times. J is TRBJ2-3 and V is TRBV6-1, with 9 bases aligning to TRBD1. The CDR3 sequence is 15 residues long. In germline, CDR1 is MNHNS, CDR2 SASEGT. Trimming took 7 bases from V and 4 from J; bases not matched to a gene: 9. The CDR3 region has the DNA TGTGCCAGCACTGCCGGGACAGGGATCCCAGATACGCAGTATTTT. It encodes CASTAGTGIPDTQYF.

The chain links TRBV30 to TRBJ2-7; no clear D. CDR1 is GTSNPN and CDR2 is SVGIG in the germline V gene (reference sequence). CDR3 size: 13 residues. V was trimmed by 5 bases and J by 2 bases, leaving 13 bases between them. The CDR3 region has the DNA TGTGCCTGGGCCTATGGGCACACCTACGAGCAGTACTTC. Translated, it gives CAWAYGHTYEQYF. Together with reference TRBV30 and TRBJ2-7, the CDR3 gives the full variable domain: SQTIHQWPATLVQPVGSPLSLECTVEGTSNPNLYWYRQAAGRGLQLLFYSVGIGQISSEVPQNLSASRPQDRQFILSSKKLLLSDSGFYLCAWAYGHTYEQYFGPGTRLTVT.

V is TRBV30 and J is TRBJ1-1; D ambiguous. V gave up 4 bases and J gave up 6 bases, with 9 bases separating them. The germline V gene encodes CDR1 GTSNPN and CDR2 SVGIG (reference sequence). CDR3 length equals 11 residues. This CDR3 is CAWTWEAEAFF. DNA for the CDR3: TGTGCCTGGACCTGGGAGGCTGAAGCTTTCTTT.

This chain joins TRBV6-6 and TRBJ2-5, with D possibly matching TRBD1 (5 bases). Germline CDR1 MNHNY, CDR2 SVGAGI (reference sequence). This CDR3 contains 13 residues. V dropped 7 bases and J dropped 5 bases, with 14 bases sitting between them. CDR3 amino acids: CASTQRGSETQYF. CDR3 DNA sequence: TGTGCCAGCACCCAAAGGGGATCGGAGACCCAGTACTTC.

V usage is TRBV11-2 and J usage is TRBJ1-6; D is ambiguous. The germline CDR1 and CDR2 sequences are SGHAT and FQNNGV. The CDR3 length is 12 residues. Trimming removed 3 bases at V and 11 bases at J, with 8 bases between. This CDR3 is CASSFLRAPLHF. CDR3 sequence (DNA): TGTGCCAGCAGCTTTTTGAGGGCACCCCTCCACTTT.

The chain links TRBV9 to TRBJ2-5; D ambiguous. The CDR3 consists of 13 residues. Trimming took off 3 bases at V and 7 bases at J, with 13 bases between the two ends. CDR1 and CDR2 from the germline V gene are SGDLS and YYNGEE. The CDR3 sequence: CASSEVSPGTQYF. The CDR3 DNA sequence: TGTGCCAGCAGCGAGGTCAGTCCGGGGACCCAGTACTTC.

V and J are TRBV30 and TRBJ1-3; 7 nucleotides align to TRBD1. The V and J ends lost 0 bases and 4 bases, in that order; junction bases with no gene match: 3. CDR1 and CDR2 (germline): GTSNPN, SVGIG (reference sequence). CDR3 size: 14 residues. The CDR3, as DNA: TGTGCCTGGAGTGTTTTCAGGGGGGGAAACACCATATATTTT. Amino acid sequence: CAWSVFRGGNTIYF. The variable domain in full, with the rest retrieved from reference TRBV30 and TRBJ1-3, is SQTIHQWPATLVQPVGSPLSLECTVEGTSNPNLYWYRQAAGRGLQLLFYSVGIGQISSEVPQNLSASRPQDRQFILSSKKLLLSDSGFYLCAWSVFRGGNTIYFGEGSWLTVV.

V and J are TRBV6-1 and TRBJ2-2; 10 bases line up with TRBD1. Trimming cost V 4 bases and J 2 bases; bases outside gene matches: 7. Germline CDR1 reads MNHNS; CDR2 reads SASEGT. The CDR3 sequence is 17 residues long. CDR3 residues: CASSGWGQGTNTGELFF. The CDR3 bases are TGTGCCAGCAGTGGGTGGGGACAGGGGACTAACACCGGGGAGCTGTTTTTT.

In its sample, this clone was seen once. The gene calls are TRBV11-2 and TRBJ2-5; D may be TRBD2 (6 bases). CDR1 is SGHAT, CDR2 FQNNGV, per germline. V was pared by 6 bases and J by 2 bases, with 10 bases between. The CDR3 runs to 13 residues. The DNA of the CDR3 is TGTGCCAGCAGTCGAGCGGGTCAAGAGACCCAGTACTTC. Its protein product is CASSRAGQETQYF. Together with reference TRBV11-2 and TRBJ2-5, the CDR3 gives the full variable domain: EAGVAQSPRYKIIEKRQSVAFWCNPISGHATLYWYQQILGQGPKLLIQFQNNGVVDDSQLPKDRFSAERLKGVDSTLKIQPAKLEDSAVYLCASSRAGQETQYFGPGTRLLVL.

V gene TRBV13 combines with J gene TRBJ2-2; 8 nucleotides align to TRBD1. The CDR3 has 15 amino acids. Germline V gene lookup returns CDR1 PRHDT and CDR2 FYEKMQ (reference sequence). The ends lost 4 bases at V and 6 bases at J; junction bases unmatched: 7. CDR3 DNA sequence: TGTGCCAGCAGCTCCCGACAGGGGATCCCCGGGGAGCTGTTTTTT. It encodes CASSSRQGIPGELFF.

The chain carries TRBV5-1 and TRBJ1-4; 8 bases are shared with TRBD1. The CDR3 length is 20 residues. V lost 0 bases and J lost 0; bases outside the gene matches: 13. CDR1 and CDR2 (germline): SGHRS, YFSETQ. CDR3: CASSLVPTGAMIATNEKLFF. The CDR3 DNA is TGCGCCAGCAGCTTGGTACCGACAGGGGCGATGATAGCAACTAATGAAAAACTGTTTTTT.

The chain combines TRBV14 with TRBJ1-2, with a weak D call TRBD1 (6 bases). V was shortened by 3 bases and J by 8 bases, with 19 bases between the two germline ends. This CDR3 has 15 residues. CDR1 and CDR2 from the germline V gene are SGHDN and FVKESK. CDR3 protein: CASSQTGLCRLGYTF. The CDR3, as DNA: TGTGCCAGCAGCCAGACAGGCCTATGCCGTTTGGGCTACACCTTC.

This clone was counted between two and nine times. This sequence joins TRBV7-2 and TRBJ1-2, with D possibly being TRBD1 (6 bases). V was trimmed by 3 bases and J by 1 base, leaving 9 bases between them. This CDR3 region has 14 residues. Germline-derived CDR1 and CDR2 are SGHTA and FQGNSA. The CDR3 sequence is CASSFPGDNYGYTF. The CDR3 DNA reads as TGTGCCAGCAGCTTTCCAGGGGATAACTATGGCTACACCTTC. The entire variable domain, with the rest obtained from reference TRBV7-2 and TRBJ1-2, is as follows: GAGVSQSPSNKVTEKGKDVELRCDPISGHTALYWYRQSLGQGLEFLIYFQGNSAPDKSGLPSDRFSAERTGGSVSTLTIQRTQQEDSAVYLCASSFPGDNYGYTFGSGTRLTVV.

The chain links TRBV15 to TRBJ2-5, with TRBD2 as a possible D gene (6 bases). CDR3 length equals 14 residues. Trimming removed 3 bases at V and 4 bases at J, with 12 bases between. Germline-derived CDR1 and CDR2 are LNHNV and YYDKDF (reference sequence). Here the CDR3 reads CATSRRVGGETQYF. DNA of the CDR3: TGTGCCACCAGCAGGCGGGTGGGGGGAGAGACCCAGTACTTC. Together with reference TRBV15 and TRBJ2-5, the CDR3 gives the full variable domain: DAMVIQNPRYQVTQFGKPVTLSCSQTLNHNVMYWYQQKSSQAPKLLFHYYDKDFNNEADTPDNFQSRRPNTSFCFLDIRSPGLGDTAMYLCATSRRVGGETQYFGPGTRLLVL.

The chain recombines TRBV5-5 with TRBJ2-5, with 9 bases that match TRBD1. This CDR3 comprises 16 residues. V shed 4 bases and J 2 bases; nucleotides not matched to a gene: 9. Per germline, CDR1 SGHKS and CDR2 YYEKEE (reference sequence). This CDR3 is CASSLILGTGQETQYF. The CDR3 DNA sequence: TGTGCCAGCAGCCTCATTTTAGGGACAGGGCAAGAGACCCAGTACTTC.

The J gene is TRBJ1-2, the V gene TRBV4-1; unclear D gene. V was trimmed by 5 bases and J by 4 bases, leaving 14 bases between them. The germline gives CDR1 MGHRA, CDR2 YSYEKL. The CDR3 runs 14 residues. CDR3 bases: TGCGCCAGCAGCTCAGCCGCCGGGGTCTATGGCTACACCTTC. It translates to CASSSAAGVYGYTF.

The chain is built from TRBV7-9 and TRBJ2-5; TRBD2 might be the D (6 bases). The CDR3 has 17 residues. V dropped 3 bases and J dropped 1 base, with 18 bases sitting between them. CDR1 is SEHNR, CDR2 FQNEAQ, per germline (reference sequence). CDR3 nucleotide sequence: TGTGCCAGCAGCTTTGGGACTCCCCACCCTGGCCAAGAGACCCAGTACTTC. Its translation is CASSFGTPHPGQETQYF.

The chain recombines TRBV7-9 with TRBJ1-4; D not resolved. The CDR3 length is 15 residues. V was trimmed by 6 bases and J by 7 bases, leaving 18 bases between them. Germline lookup yields CDR1 SEHNR and CDR2 FQNEAQ (reference sequence). CDR3 sequence: CASSTRKFEIEKLFF. CDR3 nucleotides: TGTGCCAGCAGTACCAGAAAGTTTGAAATTGAAAAACTGTTTTTT. Full variable domain (rest looked up from reference TRBV7-9 and TRBJ1-4): DTGVSQNPRHKITKRGQNVTFRCDPISEHNRLYWYRQTLGQGPEFLTYFQNEAQLEKSRLLSDRFSAERPKGSFSTLEIQRTEQGDSAMYLCASSTRKFEIEKLFFGSGTQLSVL.

This clone was counted a single time. The rearrangement uses TRBV6-6 and TRBJ2-4, with a possible D match to TRBD2 (6 bases). This CDR3 has 15 residues. CDR1 MNHNY and CDR2 SVGAGI come from the germline V gene (reference sequence). The V end was cut by 6 bases, the J end by 8 bases, with 20 bases between. This CDR3 is CASSRLPLQRDIQYF. CDR3 sequence (DNA): TGTGCCAGCAGCCGACTCCCATTACAGCGGGACATTCAGTACTTC.

The V gene is TRBV6-1, the J gene TRBJ2-1; D might be TRBD2 (7 bases). The CDR3 is made up of 12 amino acids. Trimming removed 4 bases at V and 9 bases at J, with 10 bases between. Germline-derived CDR1 and CDR2 are MNHNS and SASEGT. In DNA, the CDR3 is TGTGCCAGCAGTGGAGGGGGGGGTGAGCAGTTCTTC. Translation: CASSGGGGEQFF.

The chain is built from TRBV29-1 and TRBJ1-4; perhaps TRBD1 as D (6 bases). This CDR3 is 15 amino acids long. Germline V gives CDR1 SQVTM, CDR2 ANQGSEA. Trimming removed 5 bases at V and 6 bases at J, with 19 bases between. The CDR3 DNA reads TGCAGCGTTTCAAAAGGCGGGGGGCGCGATGAAAAACTGTTTTTT. This gives the protein CSVSKGGGRDEKLFF.

In its sample, this clone was seen a few times. The chain carries TRBV13 and TRBJ2-6, with D unresolved. Trimming cost V 4 bases and J 0 bases, with 4 bases left between them. The germline gives CDR1 PRHDT, CDR2 FYEKMQ (reference sequence). The CDR3 is made up of 14 amino acids. For the CDR3, the DNA is TGTGCCAGCAGCTACTACTCTGGGGCCAACGTCCTGACTTTC. Translation: CASSYYSGANVLTF.